Listed below are T cell receptor beta chains from one sample, sequenced in a study of control samples from healthy donors and cancer patients. Sequenced by immunoSEQ multiplex PCR; TCRdb stores in-frame clones only, minus some. The sample has 40,000 to 55,000 clones, around 75% seen once. Material: formalin-fixed, paraffin-embedded tissue. These receptors all stem from a male donor with melanoma. CDR3s include the opening cysteine and the closing phenylalanine or tryptophan. Fields, in order: J gene, clone size, V gene, D gene, CDR3 protein, CDR3 DNA. D genes are given only for firm matches. For some rows the clone size is stated as once, few or many, or as a class when expanded; others skip it.

TRBJ1-4 - TRBV2 - CTSSAATRNEKLFF TGTACCAGCAGTGCGGCGACAAGAAATGAAAAACTGTTTTTT
TRBJ2-2 - TRBV14 TRBD1 CASSQGQERRGELFF TGTGCCAGCAGCCAGGGACAGGAACGACGCGGGGAGCTGTTTTTT
TRBJ2-1 - TRBV6-2/TRBV6-3 - CASSYGGHNEQFF TGTGCCAGCAGTTACGGGGGTCACAATGAGCAGTTCTTC
TRBJ2-4 - TRBV5-5 - CASSPRSGVNIQYF TGTGCCAGCAGTCCCAGATCCGGGGTAAACATTCAGTACTTC
TRBJ2-2 few TRBV7-9 TRBD2 CASSQGLAGTGELFF TGTGCCAGCAGTCAAGGGCTAGCGGGCACCGGGGAGCTGTTTTTT
TRBJ1-3 - TRBV7-8 - CASSLEVSGNTIYF TGTGCCAGCAGCTTAGAGGTCTCTGGAAACACCATATATTTT
TRBJ2-7 - TRBV12-3/TRBV12-4 TRBD1 CASSLKQGAPQYF TGTGCCAGCAGTTTAAAACAGGGGGCGCCGCAGTACTTC
TRBJ2-7 - TRBV28 - CASNRLPYEQYF TGTGCCAGCAACCGCCTGCCCTACGAGCAGTACTTC
TRBJ1-5 - TRBV6-5 TRBD1 CASNPGQTNNQPQHF TGTGCCAGCAACCCGGGACAGACAAACAATCAGCCCCAGCATTTT
TRBJ2-3 many TRBV29-1 - CSVSPDTQYF TGCAGCGTTTCTCCAGATACGCAGTATTTT
TRBJ2-2 - TRBV11-2 - CASSFRDRKRGTGELFF TGTGCCAGCAGCTTCCGGGACCGGAAGAGAGGCACCGGGGAGCTGTTTTTT
TRBJ1-2 - TRBV11-2 - CASSLGTGPYGYTF TGTGCCAGCAGCTTAGGAACAGGGCCTTATGGCTACACCTTC
TRBJ2-5 - TRBV5-4 - CASSFKYGETQYF TGTGCCAGCAGCTTCAAGTACGGGGAGACCCAGTACTTC
TRBJ2-3 - TRBV9 - CASSVVSDTQYF TGTGCCAGCAGCGTAGTTTCAGATACGCAGTATTTT
TRBJ2-7 - TRBV10-2 TRBD2 CASSFGTSGTLWYF TGCGCCAGCAGCTTTGGGACTAGCGGGACCCTGTGGTACTTC
TRBJ2-3 - TRBV20-1 TRBD1 CSASRDRVSDTQYF TGCAGTGCTAGTCGGGACAGGGTATCAGATACGCAGTATTTT
TRBJ1-2 - TRBV5-5 - CASSHPRGGYTF TGTGCCAGCAGCCACCCGAGGGGTGGCTACACCTTC
TRBJ2-7 - TRBV9 TRBD1 CASSGGGTGTYEQYF TGTGCCAGCAGCGGTGGGGGGACAGGGACGTACGAGCAGTACTTC
TRBJ2-5 - TRBV3-1/TRBV3-2 - CASSQRAGSETQYF TGTGCCAGCAGCCAAAGGGCGGGATCTGAGACCCAGTACTTC
TRBJ1-1 - TRBV5-6 - CASSFRGKEAFF TGTGCCAGCAGTTTCCGGGGCAAGGAAGCTTTCTTT
TRBJ2-3 - TRBV20-1 - CSASTEYEQYF TGCAGTGCCTCTACAGAATACGAGCAGTATTTT
TRBJ2-7 - TRBV19 TRBD1 CASSKTGDPPFEQYF TGTGCCAGTAGTAAGACAGGGGACCCCCCCTTCGAGCAGTACTTC
TRBJ2-5 few TRBV3-1/TRBV3-2 TRBD1 CASSPRTGSQETQYF TGTGCCAGCAGCCCTCGGACAGGGTCGCAAGAGACCCAGTACTTC
TRBJ2-7 - TRBV19 - CASSGPLACRTGRDPF TGTGCCAGTAGTGGCCCCCTGGCATGCCGAACGGGACGGGATCCCTTC
TRBJ2-7 - TRBV25-1 - CASSDYGGTQYF TGTGCCAGCAGTGATTATGGAGGGACGCAGTACTTC
TRBJ1-1 - TRBV19 - CASKRDLNTEAFF TGTGCCAGTAAAAGGGATCTTAACACTGAAGCTTTCTTT
TRBJ2-1 many TRBV19 - CASSISGVTYNEQFF TGTGCCAGTAGTATTTCAGGGGTCACCTACAATGAGCAGTTCTTC
TRBJ2-7 - TRBV28 TRBD1 CASNPQQGPWYEQYF TGTGCCAGCAACCCTCAACAGGGGCCCTGGTACGAGCAGTACTTC
TRBJ2-7 - TRBV2 - CASLGRGTYEQYF TGTGCCAGCCTAGGGAGGGGGACCTACGAGCAGTACTTC